The clone carrying this T cell receptor beta chain appeared a few times. The antigen is unknown. This entry is derived from a study of cytomegalovirus exposure and HLA in healthy donors. Whole-study context: HLA-typed donors were the source of tens of millions of unique TCRs held in an early data release.

Donors counted as nominally healthy when sampled, yet unrecorded immune exposures were likely. Germline assignment: CDR1 SGHRS and CDR2 YFSETQ. This CDR3 spans 15 amino acids. Trimming took 0 bases from V and 3 from J; bases not matched to a gene: 4. With 60 Vbeta and 13 Jbeta primers, the PCR was carried out. Libraries were prepared by immunoSEQ multiplex PCR; TCRdb keeps only in-frame clonotypes and omits some of them. Of 100,000 to 150,000 clones in the sample, around 77% are singletons; the top ten hold 3.5% to 5%. General study results and limits: Usually a TCR sequence was rare, but some public TCRs were found in many donors.

The origin of this receptor is a male donor in good health and CMV-seropositive. Sample: PBMCs. The chain combines TRBV5-1 with TRBJ2-5, with 8 positions matching TRBD2. The CDR3 coding sequence is TGCGCCAGCAGCTTGGCTGGGCGGGGGGAAGAGACCCAGTACTTC. Translated: CASSLAGRGEETQYF.